The clone carrying this TCR beta chain appeared a few times. Antigen specificity is unknown. The junction and the germline gene differ at one end; a read error may be behind it. The data belong to a study of T cell responses to AZD1222 COVID-19 vaccine. Broader study findings: Seropositive at baseline were only six or seven AZD1222 recipients. Increased Spike-specific TCR breadth and depth were observed after two AZD1222 doses. Regions 160-218 and 743-854 dominated among vaccine-associated CD4 TCRs spanning spike. Reports indicate that nearly half of spike-specific TCRs are directed at unmutated variant regions.

Generated by immunoSEQ multiplex PCR, the TCRdb table keeps only in-frame clones and is missing some. The profile shows over 150,000 clones, more than 70% of them singletons. This CDR3 has 11 residues. CDR1 and CDR2 (germline): GTSNPN, SVGIG (reference sequence). This chain joins TRBV30 and TRBJ1-4; D is perhaps TRBD1 (5 bases). The clonotype originates from an adult in good health. The sample consisted of peripheral blood, taken on day 0 of AZD1222 vaccination. The CDR3 bases are TGTGCCTGGAGTTTAGCGGGCAGGGTCATTTTT. Protein sequence: CAWSLAGRVIF.